This TCR beta chain came from a study of blood T cell repertoires in COVID-19. Study-wide context: The samples span acute and convalescent COVID-19 from the United States, Italy and Spain. From T cells, B-cell-depleted T cells, or PBMCs came the material, which was cDNA or gDNA.

Under the authors' procedure: Quantification of nucleated cells was approximated via reference gene primer amplification. TCRdb's copy holds only in-frame clones and misses some; the assay was immunoSEQ multiplex PCR. Clone size and V and J calls were adopted from that table, with D and trimming inferred from the DNA. The sample has roughly 100,000 clones, around 66% seen once. V was cut by 5 bases and J by 6 bases, with 14 bases left in between. Germline lookup yields CDR1 MNHEY and CDR2 SVGAGI. The CDR3 runs to 13 residues. The chain employs TRBV6-5 and TRBJ2-7; tentatively, D is TRBD2 (5 bases). The source is a man aged 80 or over with acute or convalescent COVID-19. The sequencing input was peripheral blood. Here the CDR3 DNA reads TGTGCCAGCAGTCGGTCGGGAAGGATCGAGCAGTACTTC. As protein: CASSRSGRIEQYF.